This is a list of T cell receptor beta chains from one sample in a study of OX40 agonist ivuxolimab in advanced cancers. Using immunoSEQ multiplex PCR, the repertoire was profiled, and TCRdb retains in-frame clones only, with some absent. The table lists about 66,000 clones, roughly 88% of them singletons. The sample in question was CD4+ or CD8+ T cells sorted from blood, obtained in a trial of the OX40 agonist ivuxolimab. All receptors come from an adult with an advanced solid tumor such as melanoma, head and neck, liver or kidney cancer. CDR3s include the opening cysteine and the closing phenylalanine or tryptophan. The D gene is left open where the match is weak. Only part of the rows carry a size: once, few, many, or a class if the clone is expanded.

j_call clone_size d_call v_call cdr3_aa cdr3_nt
TRBJ1-5 NA NA TRBV27 CASQLDGRNQPQHF TGTGCCAGCCAATTGGACGGGCGCAATCAGCCCCAGCATTTT
TRBJ2-5 NA NA TRBV25-1 CASGDRRQYQETQYF TGTGCCAGCGGAGACCGGAGGCAGTACCAAGAGACCCAGTACTTC
TRBJ1-5 few NA TRBV7-2 CASSPSSNQPQHF TGTGCCAGCAGCCCGAGTAGCAATCAGCCCCAGCATTTT
TRBJ1-5 NA NA TRBV7-8 CASSPLGTQPQHF TGTGCCAGCAGCCCCTTGGGGACTCAGCCCCAGCATTTT
TRBJ1-3 NA NA TRBV18 CASSPLPGQRNTIYF TGTGCCAGCTCACCACTTCCAGGGCAGCGGAACACCATATATTTT
TRBJ1-1 NA NA TRBV9 CASSPRGREATEAFF TGTGCCAGCAGCCCAAGAGGGAGGGAGGCCACTGAAGCTTTCTTT
TRBJ1-5 NA NA TRBV6-5 CASIPGAYSNQPQHF TGTGCCAGCATACCGGGAGCTTATAGCAATCAGCCCCAGCATTTT
TRBJ2-3 NA NA TRBV7-9 CASSSWTSAYTQYF TGTGCCAGCAGCTCATGGACATCCGCCTACACGCAGTATTTT
TRBJ2-2 few NA TRBV5-1 CASSFGDTTGELFF TGCGCCAGCAGCTTCGGGGATACCACCGGGGAGCTGTTTTTT
TRBJ2-5 NA NA TRBV6-5 CASSYSAGVETQYF TGTGCCAGCAGTTACTCGGCAGGGGTCGAGACCCAGTACTTC
TRBJ2-7 NA NA TRBV5-4 CASSLAFSGRPYEQYF TGTGCCAGCAGCTTGGCCTTCTCGGGGAGGCCCTACGAGCAGTACTTC
TRBJ1-1 NA NA TRBV9 CASNVRGADSEAFF TGTGCCAGCAACGTCCGAGGGGCCGACAGTGAAGCTTTCTTT
TRBJ2-2 once NA TRBV7-3 CASSSMRGRGTGELFF TGTGCCAGCAGCTCAATGAGGGGGAGGGGCACCGGGGAGCTGTTTTTT
TRBJ2-7 NA TRBD2 TRBV11-3 CASSTPGGLYEQYF TGTGCCAGCAGCACGCCGGGGGGGCTTTACGAGCAGTACTTC
TRBJ2-3 NA NA TRBV10-2 CASTPLTTRTDTQYF TGCGCCAGCACCCCACTCACAACTCGCACAGATACGCAGTATTTT
TRBJ1-2 NA TRBD1 TRBV4-1 CASSMGQGIYYGYTF TGCGCCAGCAGTATGGGACAGGGGATATACTATGGCTACACCTTC
TRBJ2-2 NA NA TRBV10-3 CAISVQGAGELFF TGTGCCATCAGCGTCCAGGGAGCCGGGGAGCTGTTTTTT
TRBJ1-6 NA NA TRBV28 CASRNGRSPLHF TGTGCCAGCAGGAATGGTCGGTCACCCCTCCACTTT
TRBJ1-2 once TRBD1 TRBV5-1 CASSRTGGNYGYTF TGCGCCAGCAGTAGGACAGGGGGTAACTATGGCTACACCTTC
TRBJ1-4 NA NA TRBV14 CASSQPLRKLFF TGTGCCAGCAGCCAACCGTTGCGGAAACTGTTTTTT